The source of this T cell receptor (beta chain) is a study of metastatic and nonmetastatic thyroid tumors (dated by TCRdb to about 2020). General notes on the study: Repertoires from peripheral blood and from tumor or nodule tissue samples of malignant and benign thyroid patients were compared. General study outcomes and caveats: In both blood and tumor samples, malignant tumors were reported to have significantly higher TCR beta diversity than benign nodules.

Before undergoing thyroid surgery, none of the patients had been given any kind of treatment. Using T-cell receptor beta sequencing, the researchers looked back retrospectively at clinical samples from patients, gathered between about 2012 and 2018. Libraries were built with PCR. Sequencer: Illumina HiSeq 4000. High-throughput sequencing was used to profile the TCR beta-chain CDR3 region of each patient. As for the authors' bioinformatics: CDR3 differences across clinicopathological groups were used to build a classifier for discriminating distant-metastatic papillary thyroid cancer patients. Repertoire diversity was assessed with the Shannon index, and tumor-blood repertoire similarity with the Morisita-Horn index. Starting from the raw public reads, TCRdb applied fastp trimming at Q25, assembled clones with MiXCR and retained in-frame beta chains. TCRdb, not the original authors, processed these V and J calls. The sample yields about 48,000 clones; approximately 24% were counted once. Over 3% of the sample is in the top ten clones.

Reading from cysteine to phenylalanine, the CDR3 counts 13 amino acids. This entry keeps only the CDR3 DNA: 39 bases, framed from base 1. The germline V gene yields SNHLY for CDR1 and FYNNEI for CDR2. V is cut back by 5 bases and J by 15 bases, with 14 bases in the junction unmatched. As to this clone: Its antigen is unknown. Base-call qualities are not available, and no considerably larger clone is one nucleotide away.

The V gene is TRBV2 and the J gene is TRBJ2-3; TRBD2 matches 7 bases in the middle. The receptor was derived from a male donor with papillary thyroid cancer or a benign thyroid nodule (not recorded which). Some clones in this sample may be carry-over from other donors' samples. Sequencing was carried out using blood. The base sequence is TGTGCCAGCAGTTCTACTACTAGCGCAAAGTTCTATTTT. It encodes CASSSTTSAKFYF.